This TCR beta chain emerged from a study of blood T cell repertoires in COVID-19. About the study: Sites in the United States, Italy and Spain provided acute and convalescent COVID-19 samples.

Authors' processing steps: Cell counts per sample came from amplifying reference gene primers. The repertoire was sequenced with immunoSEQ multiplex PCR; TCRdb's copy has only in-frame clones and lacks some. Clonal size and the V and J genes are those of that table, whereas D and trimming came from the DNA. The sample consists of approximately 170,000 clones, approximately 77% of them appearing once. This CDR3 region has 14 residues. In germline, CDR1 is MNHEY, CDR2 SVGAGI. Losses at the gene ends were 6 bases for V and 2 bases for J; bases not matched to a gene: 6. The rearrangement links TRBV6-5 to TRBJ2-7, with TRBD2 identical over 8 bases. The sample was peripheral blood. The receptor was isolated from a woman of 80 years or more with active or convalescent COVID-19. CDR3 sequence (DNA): TGTGCCAGCAGACCGGGACTAGGGACCTACGAGCAGTACTTC. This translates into CASRPGLGTYEQYF.